Listed here are 12 T cell receptor beta chains from one sample, sequenced in a study of tissue T cells after allogeneic stem cell transplantation. Profiled with immunoSEQ multiplex PCR; TCRdb holds only in-frame clones, not every one. The table includes 25,000 to 30,000 clones, about 90% detected once. Sequenced material: blood, taken before transplantation. These receptor sequences come from a male donor aged 60 or over who later had graft-versus-host disease after an allogeneic stem cell transplant.

The V gene is TRBV18, the J gene TRBJ1-2; D perhaps matches TRBD1 (6 bases). This CDR3 is 13 amino acids long. Trimming shortened V by 3 bases and J by 6 bases, and 11 bases separated the two germline ends. Per germline, CDR1 KGHSH and CDR2 LQKENI. The CDR3 region has the DNA TGTGCCAGCTCACCTTCCGGACAGCATGGCTACACCTTC. Translating it yields CASSPSGQHGYTF.

The V gene is TRBV28, the J gene TRBJ1-5; no definite D call. The length of the CDR3 is 13 residues. The V end lost 6 bases, the J end lost 3 bases, and 9 bases lay between the germline ends. Germline loops: CDR1 MDHEN, CDR2 SYDVKM. CDR3 amino acids: CASRPDNNQPQHF. CDR3 sequence (DNA): TGTGCCAGCAGGCCAGACAACAATCAGCCCCAGCATTTT.

Only one count was recorded for this clone. J is TRBJ2-1 and V is TRBV20-1, with D unclear. The V gene lost 2 bases and the J gene lost 5 bases, with 4 bases spanning the gap. The CDR3 extends over 11 amino acids. The V gene's germline CDR1 is DFQATT and CDR2 SNEGSKA (reference sequence). The CDR3 loop reads CSARLDNEQFF. CDR3 bases: TGCAGTGCTAGACTAGACAATGAGCAGTTCTTC.

This chain joins TRBV5-1 and TRBJ2-7; TRBD2 aligns across 13 bases. CDR1 is SGHRS, CDR2 YFSETQ, per germline. V shed 0 bases and J 4 bases; nucleotides not matched to a gene: 1. The CDR3 consists of 15 residues. CDR3 in amino acids: CASSLGTSGGYEQYF. CDR3 DNA: TGCGCCAGCAGCTTGGGGACTAGCGGGGGATACGAGCAGTACTTC.

The rearrangement uses TRBV14 and TRBJ1-5; 7 positions agree with TRBD1. The germline V gene encodes CDR1 SGHDN and CDR2 FVKESK. This CDR3 has 15 residues. After removal of 4 bases from V and 1 base from J, the junction contained 4 bases not matched to a gene. The CDR3, as DNA: TGTGCCAGCAGCCGGGAGGGGGCAAGCAATCAGCCCCAGCATTTT. It encodes CASSREGASNQPQHF.

The count of this clone is one. The chain recombines TRBV6-5 with TRBJ1-1; D gene unclear. Looked up from germline, CDR1 is MNHEY and CDR2 is SVGAGI. The CDR3 length is 15 residues. Trimming left V 4 bases short and J 0 bases short, with 12 bases between. The CDR3 region is CASSSDVVLNTEAFF. DNA for the CDR3: TGTGCCAGCAGTTCGGACGTGGTGTTGAACACTGAAGCTTTCTTT.

The gene calls are TRBV19 and TRBJ2-2, with D possibly being TRBD2 (6 bases). V gave up 0 bases and J gave up 7 bases, with 9 bases separating them. There are 14 residues in the CDR3. Germline V gene sequence: CDR1 LNHDA, CDR2 SQIVND (reference sequence). CDR3 nucleotides: TGTGCCAGTAGTATAGAGGGAGGTGGCGGGGAGCTGTTTTTT. Amino acid sequence: CASSIEGGGGELFF.

V gene TRBV4-2 combines with J gene TRBJ2-5; 8 bases match TRBD1. The CDR3 runs 15 residues. Germline V gene data show CDR1 as LGHNA and CDR2 as YNFKEQ. V shed 0 bases, J shed 5 bases, and the junction held 5 bases outside the gene matches. Here the CDR3 DNA reads TGTGCCAGCAGCCAAGAGTGGAACAGGGGGGAGACCCAGTACTTC. Amino acids: CASSQEWNRGETQYF.

The chain employs TRBV7-8 and TRBJ2-1, with TRBD2 as a possible D gene (6 bases). Trimming took 0 bases from V and 2 from J, leaving 11 bases between them. The CDR3 covers 16 residues. Germline loops: CDR1 SGHVS, CDR2 FQNEAQ. Written as DNA, the CDR3 is TGTGCCAGCAGCTTAGCGGAGATAGCGGCCTACAATGAGCAGTTCTTC. Its translation: CASSLAEIAAYNEQFF.

V usage is TRBV29-1 and J usage is TRBJ1-3; D gene ambiguous. The CDR3 consists of 14 residues. The germline V gene encodes CDR1 SQVTM and CDR2 ANQGSEA. The V and J ends lost 4 bases and 0 bases respectively, with 10 bases between them. Written as DNA, the CDR3 is TGCAGCGTTGTAAGTCAAAGCTCTGGAAACACCATATATTTT. Translating gives CSVVSQSSGNTIYF. The entire variable domain, with the rest obtained from reference TRBV29-1 and TRBJ1-3, is as follows: SAVISQKPSRDICQRGTSLTIQCQVDSQVTMMFWYRQQPGQSLTLIATANQGSEATYESGFVIDKFPISRPNLTFSTLTVSNMSPEDSSIYLCSVVSQSSGNTIYFGEGSWLTVV.

The genes are TRBV12-5 and TRBJ2-7, with D tentatively TRBD2 (5 bases). This CDR3 is 17 amino acids long. Germline CDR1 and CDR2: LGHNT and FRNRAP. V shed 5 bases and J shed 3 bases, with 23 bases lying between them. CDR3: CASGTFPGRLAVYEQYF. As DNA, the CDR3 is TGTGCTAGTGGTACCTTTCCGGGTAGGCTAGCAGTCTACGAGCAGTACTTC.

CDR3 sequence reads: CASSPTSGSTRDTQYF. CDR3 sequence (DNA): TGTGCCAGCAGTCCAACTAGCGGGAGCACCAGAGATACGCAGTATTTT. The chain links TRBV28 to TRBJ2-3, with TRBD2 identical over 11 bases. The CDR3 has 16 residues. J was trimmed by 5 bases and V by 5 bases; bases with no gene match: 9. Germline V CDR1 and CDR2: MDHEN, SYDVKM.